The next 17 T cell receptor beta chains were all read from a single sample in a study of T cell clones after liver transplantation. Method: immunoSEQ multiplex PCR; TCRdb's copy keeps in-frame clones and lacks some. The table lists some 40,000 clones, about 82% of them singletons. Source: CD4+ T cells from blood, taken 24 months after liver transplant. These receptors all come from a human patient who received a liver transplant. The T cells may partly be graft donor cells.

This clone came up once. The chain employs TRBV6-5 and TRBJ1-3, with 11 bases that match TRBD1. Germline V gene lookup returns CDR1 MNHEY and CDR2 SVGAGI. The CDR3 runs 15 residues. V was pared by 5 bases and J by 8 bases, with 8 bases of the junction left unmatched. Written as DNA, the CDR3 is TGTGCCAGCAGTGCCAGGGACAGGGGGAGTTACACCATATATTTT. Translated, it gives CASSARDRGSYTIYF.

The chain joins TRBV7-2 to TRBJ2-1; TRBD2 might be the D (6 bases). The CDR3 length is 16 residues. Deletions cut 5 bases from V and 2 bases from J, with 16 bases between. From germline, CDR1 is SGHTA and CDR2 FQGNSA. The CDR3 is CASSPQAGGTYNEQFF. The CDR3, as DNA: TGTGCCAGCAGCCCTCAGGCTGGAGGGACCTACAATGAGCAGTTCTTC.

The chain has TRBV27 and TRBJ2-2; D is perhaps TRBD1 (6 bases). The germline CDR1 and CDR2 sequences are MNHEY and SMNVEV (reference sequence). The CDR3 contains 15 residues. The V and J ends lost 4 bases and 4 bases respectively, with 13 bases between them. The DNA of the CDR3 is TGTGCCAGCAGTTATAGAGACAGGAGCACCGGGGAGCTGTTTTTT. Its translation: CASSYRDRSTGELFF.

The chain combines TRBV29-1 with TRBJ2-1; tentatively, D is TRBD1 or TRBD2 (5 bases each). CDR3 size: 12 residues. Trimming stripped 6 bases from V and 5 bases from J, with 11 bases between. Germline V gene data show CDR1 as SQVTM and CDR2 as ANQGSEA. The DNA of the CDR3 is TGCAGCGTGGGGGACGTGAACAATGAGCAGTTCTTC. Translation: CSVGDVNNEQFF.

This sequence joins TRBV14 and TRBJ1-2; TRBD1 matches 7 bases. The V gene's germline CDR1 is SGHDN and CDR2 FVKESK. The CDR3 is 13 residues long. J was trimmed by 4 bases and V by 6 bases; bases with no gene match: 5. The CDR3 DNA reads as TGTGCCAGCAGGGCCGGGACAGCCTATGGCTACACCTTC. Translating gives CASRAGTAYGYTF. Based on the CDR3 plus reference TRBV14 and TRBJ1-2, the full variable domain is EAGVTQFPSHSVIEKGQTVTLRCDPISGHDNLYWYRRVMGKEIKFLLHFVKESKQDESGMPNNRFLAERTGGTYSTLKVQPAELEDSGVYFCASRAGTAYGYTFGSGTRLTVV.

This chain uses TRBV9 with TRBJ2-7; 9 positions agree with TRBD2. The CDR3 is 15 amino acids. Germline V CDR1 and CDR2: SGDLS, YYNGEE. Trimming took 0 bases from V and 7 from J; bases not matched to a gene: 8. In nucleotides, the CDR3 is TGTGCCAGCAGCGTAGTCGGTAGCGGGAGCGGAGAGCAGTACTTC. Residues: CASSVVGSGSGEQYF.

The CDR3, as DNA: TGTGCCAGCGGAGACCTGTCAGATACGCAGTATTTT. Its translation is CASGDLSDTQYF. The genes are TRBV25-1 and TRBJ2-3, with D unresolved. The CDR3 loop spans 12 amino acids. Germline V gene lookup returns CDR1 MGHDK and CDR2 SYGVNS. V was pared by 8 bases and J by 4 bases, with 10 bases between.

J is TRBJ1-4 and V is TRBV5-1; maybe TRBD1 (6 bases). Looked up from germline, CDR1 is SGHRS and CDR2 is YFSETQ. The CDR3 is 15 amino acids. V gave up 0 bases and J gave up 5 bases, with 11 bases separating them. The CDR3 loop is CASSLEGGRNEKLFF. The CDR3 bases are TGCGCCAGCAGCTTGGAGGGGGGTCGGAATGAAAAACTGTTTTTT.

The J gene is TRBJ2-2, the V gene TRBV18; no clear D. CDR3 size: 16 residues. Trimming stripped 0 bases from V and 0 bases from J, with 8 bases between. Per germline, CDR1 KGHSH and CDR2 LQKENI. CDR3 in amino acids: CASSPPTTSNTGELFF. Here the CDR3 DNA reads TGTGCCAGCTCACCACCGACGACTTCGAACACCGGGGAGCTGTTTTTT.

The chain carries TRBV19 and TRBJ1-1; D is undetermined. V was trimmed by 6 bases and J by 1 base, leaving 15 bases between them. This CDR3 is 15 amino acids long. Germline V gives CDR1 LNHDA, CDR2 SQIVND (reference sequence). The CDR3: CASSLHGESNTEAFF. DNA of the CDR3: TGTGCCAGTAGCCTCCACGGGGAGTCGAACACTGAAGCTTTCTTT.

CDR3 in amino acids: CASSRGDGDTQYF. CDR3 DNA: TGTGCCAGCTCACGAGGGGACGGAGATACGCAGTATTTT. The V call is TRBV18, the J call TRBJ2-3; D could derive from TRBD1 or TRBD2 (5 bases each). This CDR3 spans 13 amino acids. The V end lost 4 bases, the J end lost 5 bases, and 10 bases lay between the germline ends. Germline V gives CDR1 KGHSH, CDR2 LQKENI.

In nucleotides, the CDR3 is TGTGCCAGTAGTATCCCCCCCGATGAGCAGTTCTTC. This translates into CASSIPPDEQFF. This rearrangement joins TRBV19 to TRBJ2-1, with D uncertain. The germline V gene has CDR1 LNHDA and CDR2 SQIVND (reference sequence). Between the trimmed V and J ends, which lost 3 bases and 8 bases, there was a span of 8 bases. The CDR3 has 12 residues.

The chain links TRBV6-1 to TRBJ1-5; no firm D call. Germline assignment: CDR1 MNHNS and CDR2 SASEGT. Trimming cost V 8 bases and J 0 bases, with 8 bases left between them. The CDR3 consists of 13 residues. The CDR3 region is CASLPYSNQPQHF. CDR3 sequence (DNA): TGTGCCAGCTTACCCTATAGCAATCAGCCCCAGCATTTT.

This chain joins TRBV4-1 and TRBJ1-2, with D possibly being TRBD1 (5 bases). This CDR3 contains 16 residues. From germline, CDR1 is MGHRA and CDR2 YSYEKL. V was shortened by 2 bases and J by 0 bases, with 13 bases between the two germline ends. CDR3 in DNA: TGCGCCAGCAGCCAACCACGACGGGGCCCTAACTATGGCTACACCTTC. This encodes CASSQPRRGPNYGYTF.

J is TRBJ2-7 and V is TRBV10-3, with D possibly called TRBD1 or TRBD2 (6 bases each). Germline CDR1 ENHRY, CDR2 SYGVKD. CDR3 size: 14 residues. V was trimmed by 6 bases and J by 7 bases, leaving 19 bases between them. The CDR3 DNA reads as TGTGCCATCAGCGAGGGGGGCGACGTAGGGGAGCAGTACTTC. Encoded protein: CAISEGGDVGEQYF.

This clone was detected a few times. The gene calls are TRBV4-3 and TRBJ2-2, with D uncertain. The CDR3 is 16 residues long. Trimming took off 1 base at V and 4 bases at J, with 13 bases between the two ends. Germline loops: CDR1 LGHNA, CDR2 YSLEER. The CDR3 region is CASSQVVLSSTGELFF. The CDR3 nucleotides are TGCGCCAGCAGCCAAGTCGTGCTATCGAGCACCGGGGAGCTGTTTTTT.

This chain links TRBV19 with TRBJ2-7, with D perhaps TRBD1 (5 bases). In germline, CDR1 is LNHDA, CDR2 SQIVND (reference sequence). V lost 1 base to trimming and J lost 0 bases, with 10 bases between them. This CDR3 is 15 amino acids long. The CDR3 DNA is TGTGCCAGTAGTATAGGGACACTGAGCTCCTACGAGCAGTACTTC. Its protein is CASSIGTLSSYEQYF. Full variable domain (remainder filled in from reference TRBV19 and TRBJ2-7): DGGITQSPKYLFRKEGQNVTLSCEQNLNHDAMYWYRQDPGQGLRLIYYSQIVNDFQKGDIAEGYSVSREKKESFPLTVTSAQKNPTAFYLCASSIGTLSSYEQYFGPGTRLTVT.